One and the same sample provided the 18 T cell receptor beta chains below, sequenced in a study of beta chain features in type 1 diabetes. Study observations and caveats: People with Type 1 diabetes carried modestly yet significantly shorter TCRB CDR3s in all four CD4+ subsets.

These receptors lack a known antigen. Investigators reverse transcribed all isolated RNA, so they sequenced expressed TCRB transcripts. Profiling relied on immunoSEQ multiplex PCR, and the TCRdb table lists in-frame clones only, not all of them. The sample holds 300,000 to 350,000 clones, approximately 15% seen once. Material for sequencing was naive CD4+ T cells from blood. The receptors shown here come from a woman between 18 and 30 years old with type 1 diabetes.

The chain combines TRBV4-3 with TRBJ2-3; D might be TRBD2 (7 bases). V shed 0 bases and J shed 5 bases, with 15 bases lying between them. The CDR3 contains 16 residues. Germline V gene data show CDR1 as LGHNA and CDR2 as YSLEER. The CDR3 protein is CASSQDRRGGEDTQYF. The CDR3, as DNA: TGCGCCAGCAGCCAAGATAGGAGAGGGGGGGAAGATACGCAGTATTTT.

The gene calls are TRBV30 and TRBJ2-6, with 7 nucleotides matching TRBD2. Germline-derived CDR1 and CDR2 are GTSNPN and SVGIG (reference sequence). After removal of 8 bases from V and 1 base from J, the junction contained 8 bases not matched to a gene. The CDR3 spans 15 residues. DNA for the CDR3: TGTGCCACGGGCCAGGGAGGGTCTGGGGCCAACGTCCTGACTTTC. Amino acid sequence: CATGQGGSGANVLTF. Full variable domain (missing parts from reference TRBV30 and TRBJ2-6): SQTIHQWPATLVQPVGSPLSLECTVEGTSNPNLYWYRQAAGRGLQLLFYSVGIGQISSEVPQNLSASRPQDRQFILSSKKLLLSDSGFYLCATGQGGSGANVLTFGAGSRLTVL.

This rearrangement joins TRBV5-1 to TRBJ1-1; D gene ambiguous. The germline V and J ends were trimmed by 2 bases and 6 bases, with 11 bases remaining between them. The CDR3 totals 13 residues. Germline CDR1 and CDR2: SGHRS and YFSETQ. This chain's CDR3 is CASSFSSGAEAFF. CDR3 DNA: TGCGCCAGCAGCTTTTCGTCGGGAGCTGAAGCTTTCTTT.

A few counts support this clone. The chain joins TRBV5-1 to TRBJ2-2, with no clear D. This CDR3 has 14 residues. Trimming stripped 4 bases from V and 0 bases from J, with 7 bases between. Germline V gene lookup returns CDR1 SGHRS and CDR2 YFSETQ. In DNA, the CDR3 is TGCGCCAGCAGCGCAGATCCGAACACCGGGGAGCTGTTTTTT. Encoded protein: CASSADPNTGELFF.

This clone was recorded a few times. CDR3 in DNA: TGTGCCAGCAGCCCCTACAGGGCGAACACTGAAGCTTTCTTT. This gives the protein CASSPYRANTEAFF. The V and J genes are TRBV7-2 and TRBJ1-1, with D possibly matching TRBD1 (6 bases). Germline loops: CDR1 SGHTA, CDR2 FQGNSA. Trimming removed 5 bases at V and 1 base at J, with 11 bases between. The CDR3 runs 14 residues.

The chain employs TRBV2 and TRBJ2-2, with a tentative D call TRBD1 (6 bases). The germline V gene encodes CDR1 SNHLY and CDR2 FYNNEI. CDR3 length equals 14 residues. V was clipped by 6 bases and J by 5 bases, with 13 bases between them. CDR3 sequence (DNA): TGTGCCAGCAGCCAGGGGCCTTCAACCGGGGAGCTGTTTTTT. Translated, it gives CASSQGPSTGELFF.

V gene TRBV11-2 combines with J gene TRBJ2-7, with 10 bases that match TRBD1. This CDR3 contains 14 residues. The germline V gene encodes CDR1 SGHAT and CDR2 FQNNGV. Trimming took 5 bases from V and 4 from J; bases not matched to a gene: 5. The CDR3 DNA reads as TGTGCCAGCAGCAAGGACAGGGGGATTTACGAGCAGTACTTC. This codes for CASSKDRGIYEQYF.

This chain links TRBV29-1 with TRBJ1-1; unclear D gene. This CDR3 comprises 13 residues. Germline V gene data show CDR1 as SQVTM and CDR2 as ANQGSEA. V was pared by 4 bases and J by 8 bases, with 17 bases between. The CDR3, as DNA: TGCAGCGTTGCTACCGTATTTGGGCTGGAAGCTTTCTTT. Protein: CSVATVFGLEAFF.

This chain joins TRBV6-6 and TRBJ2-7; possible D gene TRBD2, 6 bases. Germline values: CDR1 MNHNY, CDR2 SVGAGI (reference sequence). The germline V and J ends were trimmed by 5 bases and 2 bases, with 10 bases remaining between them. This CDR3 has 13 residues. The CDR3 DNA reads TGTGCCAGCAGTCGGAGGGAACCCTACGAGCAGTACGTC. This translates into CASSRREPYEQYV.

The chain uses TRBV6-5 and TRBJ2-3; the D is unclear. Per germline, CDR1 MNHEY and CDR2 SVGAGI. Trimming took 3 bases from V and 2 from J, leaving 9 bases between them. This CDR3 is built from 14 residues. For the CDR3, the DNA is TGTGCCAGCAGTTATAACAGAAACACAGATACGCAGTATTTT. This codes for CASSYNRNTDTQYF.

This clone was observed a few times. V usage is TRBV19 and J usage is TRBJ1-2; unclear D gene. The germline CDR1 and CDR2 sequences are LNHDA and SQIVND (reference sequence). The CDR3 has 11 amino acids. V was shortened by 11 bases and J by 0 bases, with 7 bases between the two germline ends. The CDR3 nucleotides read TGTGCCGCGGGATCTAACTATGGCTACACCTTC. It encodes CAAGSNYGYTF.

The CDR3 loop reads CASSWTSGQETQYF. In DNA, the CDR3 is TGTGCCAGCAGCTGGACTAGCGGACAAGAGACCCAGTACTTC. The genes are TRBV7-9 and TRBJ2-5; 10 bases line up with TRBD2. Germline V gene sequence: CDR1 SEHNR, CDR2 FQNEAQ (reference sequence). The CDR3 spans 14 residues. V was pared by 4 bases and J by 2 bases, with 1 base of the junction left unmatched.

This clone was counted between two and nine times. The rearrangement uses TRBV5-1 and TRBJ2-1; 8 nucleotides align to TRBD2. Germline loops: CDR1 SGHRS, CDR2 YFSETQ. V was pared by 0 bases and J by 6 bases, with 8 bases of the junction left unmatched. The CDR3 loop spans 16 amino acids. CDR3 DNA: TGCGCCAGCAGCTTGGGGATAGCGGGAAATGGCAATGAGCAGTTCTTC. Translation: CASSLGIAGNGNEQFF.

The chain links TRBV28 to TRBJ2-4; no clear D gene. Trimming cost V 3 bases and J 0 bases, with 9 bases left between them. This CDR3 contains 15 residues. The germline CDR1 and CDR2 sequences are MDHEN and SYDVKM. CDR3 in amino acids: CASSFFPLAKNIQYF. The CDR3 DNA sequence: TGTGCCAGCAGTTTTTTCCCTTTAGCCAAAAACATTCAGTACTTC.

This CDR3 reads CASFSEPGTEAFF. The CDR3, as DNA: TGTGCCAGCTTCTCAGAACCAGGGACTGAAGCTTTCTTT. This chain uses TRBV18 with TRBJ1-1; D is perhaps TRBD1 (5 bases). The CDR3 runs 13 residues. V was cut by 7 bases and J by 5 bases, with 14 bases left in between. Germline assignment: CDR1 KGHSH and CDR2 LQKENI.

This clone has a handful of counts. The chain uses TRBV28 and TRBJ1-4, with 7 positions matching TRBD1. This CDR3 has 13 residues. Looked up from germline, CDR1 is MDHEN and CDR2 is SYDVKM. J was trimmed by 8 bases and V by 5 bases; bases with no gene match: 5. This chain's CDR3 is CASSQGTVEKLFF. In DNA, the CDR3 is TGTGCCAGCAGTCAAGGGACAGTCGAAAAACTGTTTTTT.

This clone was counted between two and nine times. The J gene is TRBJ2-7, the V gene TRBV7-2; 11 nucleotides align to TRBD2. The junction had 6 bases not matched to a gene; V was cut back by 5 bases and J by 3 bases. CDR3 length: 15 amino acids. Germline assignment: CDR1 SGHTA and CDR2 FQGNSA. The CDR3 DNA reads as TGTGCCAGCAGCCAGACCGGGACTAGCGGCTACGAGCAGTACTTC. It is translated as CASSQTGTSGYEQYF.

In its sample, this clone was seen a few times. The rearrangement joins TRBV30 to TRBJ1-1; a weak D match, TRBD1 (5 bases). The germline V gene has CDR1 GTSNPN and CDR2 SVGIG (reference sequence). Trimming shortened V by 1 base and J by 0 bases, and 6 bases separated the two germline ends. The CDR3 has 13 residues. The CDR3 coding sequence is TGTGCCTGGAGTGAACAGGTGAACACTGAAGCTTTCTTT. Translating gives CAWSEQVNTEAFF.